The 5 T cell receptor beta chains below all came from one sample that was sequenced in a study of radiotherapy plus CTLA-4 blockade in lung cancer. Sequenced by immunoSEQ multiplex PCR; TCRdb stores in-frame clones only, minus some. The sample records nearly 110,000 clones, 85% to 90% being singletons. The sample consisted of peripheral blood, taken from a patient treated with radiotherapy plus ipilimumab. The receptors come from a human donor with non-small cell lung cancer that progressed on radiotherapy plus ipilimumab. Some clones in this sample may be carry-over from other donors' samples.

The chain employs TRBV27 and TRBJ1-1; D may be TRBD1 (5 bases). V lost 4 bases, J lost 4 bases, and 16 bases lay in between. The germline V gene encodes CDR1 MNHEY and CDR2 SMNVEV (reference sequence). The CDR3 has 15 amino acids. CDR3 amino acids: CASSSTRASITEAFF. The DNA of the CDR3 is TGTGCCAGCAGTTCAACCAGGGCGAGTATCACTGAAGCTTTCTTT.

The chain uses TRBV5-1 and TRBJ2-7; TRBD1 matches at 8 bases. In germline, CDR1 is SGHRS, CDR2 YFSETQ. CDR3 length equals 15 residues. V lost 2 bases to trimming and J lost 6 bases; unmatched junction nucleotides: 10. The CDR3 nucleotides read TGCGCCAGCAGCTTTGTTGGACAGGGCATAGGCGAGCAGTACTTC. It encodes CASSFVGQGIGEQYF. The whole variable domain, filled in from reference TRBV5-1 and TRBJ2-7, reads KAGVTQTPRYLIKTRGQQVTLSCSPISGHRSVSWYQQTPGQGLQFLFEYFSETQRNKGNFPGRFSGRQFSNSRSEMNVSTLELGDSALYLCASSFVGQGIGEQYFGPGTRLTVT.

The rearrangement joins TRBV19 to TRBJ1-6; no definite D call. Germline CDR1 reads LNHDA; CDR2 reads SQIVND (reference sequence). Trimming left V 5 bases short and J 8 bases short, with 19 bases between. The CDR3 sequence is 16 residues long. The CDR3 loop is CASSPRETPGDSPLHF. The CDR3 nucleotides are TGTGCCAGTAGTCCACGAGAGACCCCCGGTGATTCACCCCTCCACTTT. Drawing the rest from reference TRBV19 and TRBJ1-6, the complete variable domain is DGGITQSPKYLFRKEGQNVTLSCEQNLNHDAMYWYRQDPGQGLRLIYYSQIVNDFQKGDIAEGYSVSREKKESFPLTVTSAQKNPTAFYLCASSPRETPGDSPLHFGNGTRLTVT.

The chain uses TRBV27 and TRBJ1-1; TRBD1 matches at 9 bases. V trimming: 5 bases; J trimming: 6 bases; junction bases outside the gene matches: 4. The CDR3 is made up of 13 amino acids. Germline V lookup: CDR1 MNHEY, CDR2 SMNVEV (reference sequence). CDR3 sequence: CASSQRTGAEAFF. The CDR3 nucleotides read TGTGCCAGCAGTCAGAGGACAGGGGCTGAAGCTTTCTTT.

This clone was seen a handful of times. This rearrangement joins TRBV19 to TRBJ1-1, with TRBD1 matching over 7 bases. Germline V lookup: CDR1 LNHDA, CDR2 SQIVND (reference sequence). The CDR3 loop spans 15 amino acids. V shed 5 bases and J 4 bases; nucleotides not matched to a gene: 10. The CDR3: CASSPLRGYITEAFF. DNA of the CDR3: TGTGCCAGTAGTCCTCTCAGGGGGTACATCACTGAAGCTTTCTTT.